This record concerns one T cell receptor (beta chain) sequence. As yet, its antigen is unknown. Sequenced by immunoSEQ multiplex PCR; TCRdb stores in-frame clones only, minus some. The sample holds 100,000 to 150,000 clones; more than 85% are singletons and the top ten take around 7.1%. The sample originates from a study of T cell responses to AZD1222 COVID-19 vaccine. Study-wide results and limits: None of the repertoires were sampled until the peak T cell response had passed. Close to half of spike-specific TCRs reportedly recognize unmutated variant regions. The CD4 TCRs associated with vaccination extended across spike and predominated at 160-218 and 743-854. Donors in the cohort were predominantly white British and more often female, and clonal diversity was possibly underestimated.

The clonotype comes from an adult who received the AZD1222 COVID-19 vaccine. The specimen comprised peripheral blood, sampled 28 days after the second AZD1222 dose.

The CDR3 coding sequence is TGTGCCACCAGCGCCAGGGGACGGTTGACCACAGATACGCAGTATTTT. Translation: CATSARGRLTTDTQYF. V gene TRBV15 combines with J gene TRBJ2-3; D perhaps matches TRBD1 (6 bases). The CDR3 sequence is 16 residues long. Germline V CDR1 and CDR2: LNHNV, YYDKDF (reference sequence). The V and J ends lost 5 bases and 2 bases respectively, with 17 bases between them.